The 32 T cell receptor beta chains below all came from one sample that was sequenced in a study of shared clonotypes between healthy human individuals. Using immunoSEQ multiplex PCR, the repertoire was profiled, and TCRdb retains in-frame clones only, with some absent. The sample holds fewer than 3 million clones; about 90% are singletons and the top ten take about 0.41%. The sample comprised naive CD4+ T cells from PBMCs. The sample's subset: CD45RA+ positively selected. The source of these receptors is a man aged 18 to 30 in good health. Some clones in this sample may be carry-over from other donors' samples.

CDR3 sequence reads: CTSRPAQGTKNEKLFF. As DNA, the CDR3 is TGCACCAGCAGGCCTGCTCAGGGGACCAAAAATGAAAAACTGTTTTTT. The rearrangement joins TRBV1 to TRBJ1-4; the table's D call of TRBD1 was not tested on the DNA. TRBV1 is classified as a pseudogene. CDR3 size: 16 residues.

The V and J genes are TRBV4-1 and TRBJ2-3; unclear D gene. The V gene's germline CDR1 is MGHRA and CDR2 YSYEKL. The CDR3 extends over 16 amino acids. V lost 1 base and J lost 2, with 13 bases in between. In nucleotides, the CDR3 is TGCGCCAGCAGCCAAGTCGATATAATATTCACAGATACGCAGTATTTT. This codes for CASSQVDIIFTDTQYF.

The rearrangement uses TRBV4-2 and TRBJ2-7; 13 positions match TRBD2. The CDR3 runs to 18 residues. Germline CDR1 is LGHNA and CDR2 is YNFKEQ. With 3 bases clipped from V and 0 bases from J, the junction kept 8 bases outside the gene matches. The DNA for the CDR3 is TGTGCCAGCAGCCACCCAGGACTAGCGGGAGTGAGCTCCTACGAGCAGTACTTC. It translates to CASSHPGLAGVSSYEQYF.

The V call is TRBV7-2, the J call TRBJ2-5, with 7 nucleotides matching TRBD2. V shed 2 bases and J 7 bases; nucleotides not matched to a gene: 13. Germline CDR1 SGHTA, CDR2 FQGNSA. The CDR3 runs to 16 residues. As DNA, the CDR3 is TGTGCCAGCAGCTTACTTCCACTAGCGCTACGTGGGACCCAGTACTTC. This codes for CASSLLPLALRGTQYF.

The chain is built from TRBV10-3 and TRBJ1-5; D is undetermined. Trimming cost V 0 bases and J 7 bases, with 10 bases left between them. The CDR3 has 14 residues. Germline V CDR1 and CDR2: ENHRY, SYGVKD. CDR3 region: CAISESGSRQPQHF. DNA for the CDR3: TGTGCCATCAGTGAGTCGGGTAGTAGACAGCCCCAGCATTTT.

The chain uses TRBV6-4 and TRBJ2-1, with 8 bases that match TRBD2. V lost 0 bases and J lost 2; bases outside the gene matches: 3. The CDR3 has 16 residues. The germline CDR1 and CDR2 sequences are MRHNA and SNTAGT. CDR3 nucleotide sequence: TGTGCCAGCAGTGACTCCATAGCGGGGACCTACAATGAGCAGTTCTTC. Translating it yields CASSDSIAGTYNEQFF.

The rearrangement uses TRBV10-3 and TRBJ1-1; D might be TRBD1 (6 bases). Germline V gene data show CDR1 as ENHRY and CDR2 as SYGVKD. V shed 7 bases and J shed 0 bases, with 15 bases lying between them. CDR3 length: 15 amino acids. The CDR3 DNA is TGTGCCATCAAGGGGGGGTCCGGCATGAACACTGAAGCTTTCTTT. It specifies CAIKGGSGMNTEAFF.

There are a few counts of this clone. This rearrangement joins TRBV6-6 to TRBJ1-1, with D possibly matching TRBD1 (6 bases). The V gene's germline CDR1 is MNHNY and CDR2 SVGAGI (reference sequence). V was cut by 6 bases and J by 7 bases, with 15 bases left in between. This CDR3 comprises 13 residues. The CDR3 DNA is TGTGCCAGCAGGACTCCGGGACAAGTTGAAGCTTTCTTT. Amino acids: CASRTPGQVEAFF.

This chain connects TRBV29-1 to TRBJ1-2; D is possibly TRBD1 (5 bases). This CDR3 has 14 residues. Looked up from germline, CDR1 is SQVTM and CDR2 is ANQGSEA. Trimming pared 2 bases from V and 4 bases from J, leaving 14 bases between. CDR3 in amino acids: CSVEIQAGPYGYTF. The CDR3, as DNA: TGCAGCGTTGAAATTCAGGCAGGGCCCTATGGCTACACCTTC.

The rearrangement uses TRBV28 and TRBJ2-1, with 12 nucleotides matching TRBD2. The V gene end was trimmed by 4 bases and the J gene end by 4 bases; junction bases not matched to a gene: 11. This CDR3 is built from 18 residues. The germline CDR1 and CDR2 sequences are MDHEN and SYDVKM. CDR3 coding DNA: TGTGCCAGCAGTTCTAGCGGGAGGGCCCCCCCAAAATACAATGAGCAGTTCTTC. It translates to CASSSSGRAPPKYNEQFF.

This clone was detected once. Within the sample, other DNA sequences also encode this same CDR3. The chain combines TRBV7-2 with TRBJ1-5; D may be TRBD1 (5 bases). Trimming took off 1 base at V and 2 bases at J, with 6 bases between the two ends. Looked up from germline, CDR1 is SGHTA and CDR2 is FQGNSA. There are 14 residues in the CDR3. CDR3 protein: CASSLVGGNQPQHF. In DNA form, the CDR3 reads TGTGCCAGCAGCTTAGTAGGGGGCAATCAGCCCCAGCATTTT.

This clone was recorded once. The J gene is TRBJ2-7, the V gene TRBV5-1; D perhaps matches TRBD1 (6 bases). Germline-derived CDR1 and CDR2 are SGHRS and YFSETQ. V was pared by 1 base and J by 4 bases, with 9 bases between. The CDR3 runs 13 residues. CDR3 amino acids: CASSLTQGYEQYF. CDR3 DNA sequence: TGCGCCAGCAGCTTGACACAGGGTTACGAGCAGTACTTC.

With respect to this clone: The sample contains more than one DNA sequence encoding this CDR3. This chain joins TRBV19 and TRBJ1-1; D might be TRBD1 (6 bases). Germline V gene sequence: CDR1 LNHDA, CDR2 SQIVND (reference sequence). The CDR3 runs 14 residues. The V end was cut by 5 bases, the J end by 4 bases, with 14 bases between. CDR3 residues: CASSQRGVGTEAFF. The DNA for the CDR3 is TGTGCCAGTAGTCAAAGGGGGGTAGGCACTGAAGCTTTCTTT.

The chain links TRBV9 to TRBJ1-3, with D perhaps matching TRBD1 (6 bases). Germline lookup yields CDR1 SGDLS and CDR2 YYNGEE. With 1 base removed from V and 6 bases from J, the gap between germline ends came to 8 bases. The CDR3 is 13 amino acids. CDR3 region: CASSVQGKNTIYF. The DNA of the CDR3 is TGTGCCAGCAGCGTACAGGGGAAAAACACCATATATTTT.

The chain joins TRBV5-4 to TRBJ2-1; 12 nucleotides match TRBD2. J lost 7 bases, V lost 4 bases, and 9 bases had no gene match. The length of the CDR3 is 16 residues. Germline loops: CDR1 SGHNT, CDR2 YYREEE (reference sequence). CDR3 region: CASSPRASGRGNEQFF. The CDR3 coding sequence is TGTGCCAGCAGCCCCCGTGCTAGCGGGAGGGGGAATGAGCAGTTCTTC.

The rearrangement links TRBV29-1 to TRBJ2-7; the D gene is possibly TRBD2 (6 bases). The CDR3 spans 13 residues. The germline CDR1 and CDR2 sequences are SQVTM and ANQGSEA. Deletions cut 3 bases from V and 4 bases from J, with 13 bases between. CDR3 sequence (DNA): TGCAGCGTTGATGTCCCGGGGAGGTACGAGCAGTACTTC. Protein sequence: CSVDVPGRYEQYF.

The chain uses TRBV9 and TRBJ1-4, with D hard to call. Trimming took off 0 bases at V and 8 bases at J, with 11 bases between the two ends. The CDR3 has 14 residues. CDR1 and CDR2 (germline): SGDLS, YYNGEE. The CDR3 protein is CASSVALGPEKLFF. The CDR3 nucleotides read TGTGCCAGCAGCGTAGCACTGGGTCCGGAAAAACTGTTTTTT.

J is TRBJ2-7 and V is TRBV7-3; 12 bases are a match to TRBD2. In germline, CDR1 is SGHTA, CDR2 FQGTGA. The length of the CDR3 is 15 residues. Trimming took 5 bases from V and 5 from J; bases not matched to a gene: 7. Here the CDR3 DNA reads TGTGCCAGCAGCCCACGACTAGCGGGAGCCCACGAGCAGTACTTC. It yields the protein CASSPRLAGAHEQYF.

The V and J genes are TRBV11-3 and TRBJ1-1, with D hard to call. CDR3 length equals 15 residues. Trimming shortened V by 2 bases and J by 2 bases, and 12 bases separated the two germline ends. Germline V gene data show CDR1 as SGHNT and CDR2 as YENEEA. DNA of the CDR3: TGTGCCAGCAGCTTAAATGGTGCGGTAAACACTGAAGCTTTCTTT. Protein sequence: CASSLNGAVNTEAFF.

The V gene is TRBV28, the J gene TRBJ1-6; 8 bases line up with TRBD1. Germline assignment: CDR1 MDHEN and CDR2 SYDVKM. This CDR3 is built from 14 residues. The V segment lost 8 bases and the J segment 6 bases; nucleotides outside the gene matches: 6. This CDR3 reads CASGGTGFNSPLHF. The CDR3, as DNA: TGTGCCAGCGGAGGGACAGGATTTAATTCACCCCTCCACTTT.

For this clone: Other DNA sequences in the sample encode the same CDR3. CDR3 loop: CASSLGLAGVYNEQFF. The CDR3 coding sequence is TGTGCCAGCAGCTTGGGACTAGCGGGAGTATACAATGAGCAGTTCTTC. The gene calls are TRBV5-4 and TRBJ2-1; 12 nucleotides agree with TRBD2. J lost 4 bases, V lost 0 bases, and 2 bases had no gene match. This CDR3 region has 16 residues. Germline CDR1 and CDR2: SGHNT and YYREEE (reference sequence).

This clone appeared once. J is TRBJ2-7 and V is TRBV5-4; D not resolved. The CDR3 is 14 residues long. Germline V lookup: CDR1 SGHNT, CDR2 YYREEE (reference sequence). The V gene lost 0 bases and the J gene lost 9 bases, with 16 bases spanning the gap. CDR3 in DNA: TGTGCCAGCAGCTTGGCCCTCGGTGGGGTCGGGCAGTACTTC. It encodes CASSLALGGVGQYF.

This clone was detected a few times. CDR3 nucleotides: TGTGCCAGCAGCTTGACCCCAAGGAACACTGAAGCTTTCTTT. This gives the protein CASSLTPRNTEAFF. The chain has TRBV7-2 and TRBJ1-1; D is ambiguous. The CDR3 totals 14 residues. Deletions cut 3 bases from V and 1 base from J, with 9 bases between. Germline values: CDR1 SGHTA, CDR2 FQGNSA.

The J gene is TRBJ2-4, the V gene TRBV19; no clear D. V was shortened by 10 bases and J by 7 bases, with 17 bases between the two germline ends. Germline values: CDR1 LNHDA, CDR2 SQIVND (reference sequence). The CDR3 has 13 amino acids. The CDR3 nucleotides are TGTGCCACTGCCTACGCCGCGTGGAACATTCAGTACTTC. This encodes CATAYAAWNIQYF.

This rearrangement joins TRBV4-3 to TRBJ1-4, with 8 bases lining up with TRBD1. The V gene end was trimmed by 3 bases and the J gene end by 8 bases; junction bases not matched to a gene: 5. Germline CDR1 and CDR2: LGHNA and YSLEER. The CDR3 is 14 residues long. CDR3 coding DNA: TGCGCCAGCAGCCACCGGACAGGGCAGGAAAAACTGTTTTTT. It translates to CASSHRTGQEKLFF.

The chain has TRBV7-7 and TRBJ2-1, with 9 bases matching TRBD2. The CDR3 length is 15 residues. Germline CDR1 SSHAT, CDR2 FNYEAQ (reference sequence). Unmatched junction bases numbered 5, after V lost 3 bases and J lost 5 bases. CDR3 residues: CASSFGLAGNNEQFF. CDR3 in DNA: TGTGCCAGCAGCTTCGGCCTAGCGGGGAACAATGAGCAGTTCTTC.

V is TRBV15 and J is TRBJ2-6, with D possibly called TRBD1 or TRBD2 (6 bases each). CDR1 LNHNV and CDR2 YYDKDF come from the germline V gene (reference sequence). V gave up 6 bases and J gave up 1 base, with 16 bases separating them. This CDR3 comprises 17 residues. This CDR3 reads CATRGQGRGSGANVLTF. The CDR3, as DNA: TGTGCCACCAGGGGGCAGGGGCGGGGATCTGGGGCCAACGTCCTGACTTTC.

The rearrangement joins TRBV7-2 to TRBJ1-1, with a weak D call TRBD1 (5 bases). The V gene lost 6 bases and the J gene lost 3 bases, with 14 bases spanning the gap. The CDR3 contains 14 residues. Germline values: CDR1 SGHTA, CDR2 FQGNSA. Here the CDR3 DNA reads TGTGCCAGCAGACTGGGGGGATTGGACACTGAAGCTTTCTTT. It encodes CASRLGGLDTEAFF.

The rearrangement joins TRBV9 to TRBJ2-7, with 7 bases identical to TRBD1. Unmatched junction bases numbered 11, after V lost 5 bases and J lost 6 bases. CDR1 and CDR2 from the germline V gene are SGDLS and YYNGEE. The CDR3 runs 14 residues. The CDR3 reads CASSSTGDLGEQYF. CDR3 coding DNA: TGTGCCAGCAGTTCTACAGGGGACCTCGGCGAGCAGTACTTC. Full variable domain (outside the CDR3, taken from reference TRBV9 and TRBJ2-7): DSGVTQTPKHLITATGQRVTLRCSPRSGDLSVYWYQQSLDQGLQFLIQYYNGEERAKGNILERFSAQQFPDLHSELNLSSLELGDSALYFCASSSTGDLGEQYFGPGTRLTVT.

The chain employs TRBV6-1 and TRBJ2-5; tentative D call: TRBD2 (5 bases). CDR3 length: 13 amino acids. Between the trimmed V and J ends, which lost 2 bases and 7 bases, there was a span of 11 bases. Germline values: CDR1 MNHNS, CDR2 SASEGT. The DNA of the CDR3 is TGTGCCAGCAGTGAAACTAGGCCCGCGACCCAGTACTTC. Its protein product is CASSETRPATQYF.

The gene calls are TRBV19 and TRBJ1-4, with 12 bases lining up with TRBD1. Losses at the gene ends were 7 bases for V and 10 bases for J; bases not matched to a gene: 13. The germline gives CDR1 LNHDA, CDR2 SQIVND (reference sequence). There are 16 residues in the CDR3. CDR3 sequence: CASTSSWGTGGGKLFF. The DNA of the CDR3 is TGTGCCAGTACCTCCTCTTGGGGGACAGGGGGCGGAAAACTGTTTTTT.

This clone was recorded only once. The chain is built from TRBV5-1 and TRBJ1-1, with unresolved D. The V and J ends lost 4 bases and 0 bases respectively, with 10 bases between them. Germline V gene data show CDR1 as SGHRS and CDR2 as YFSETQ. The CDR3 runs 14 residues. The DNA for the CDR3 is TGCGCCAGCAGCCCGTCGGGGTTGAACACTGAAGCTTTCTTT. It yields the protein CASSPSGLNTEAFF.